This T cell receptor (beta chain) was recovered during a study of Graves' ophthalmopathy and Graves' hyperthyroidism. RNA transcripts yielded amplified TCR beta CDR3 regions. Second-round multiplex PCR came after a first-round RT-PCR that employed HTBI primers. A single record per CDR3 protein comes from TCRdb applying MiXCR to the multiplex PCR reads. The sample yields 600,000 to 950,000 distinct CDR3 sequences, roughly two fifths seen once. The study excluded patients with other autoimmune diseases, uncontrolled infections, pregnancy or lactation. Someone took the PBMCs out of 8.5 to 10 ml of fresh peripheral blood. In this sample, this clonotype turned up many times. Its target is not known. V lost 0 bases and J lost 7, with 13 bases in between. The CDR3 has 14 residues. The V gene's germline CDR1 is SNHLY and CDR2 FYNNEI. Overall study results and limits: With just over 70% sensitivity and approximately 72% specificity, the model predicted ophthalmopathy progression.

The chain couples TRBV2 to TRBJ2-7; perhaps D is TRBD1 or TRBD2 (5 bases each). The specimen was peripheral blood. The TCR originated in an adult man with Graves' ophthalmopathy. CDR3 bases: TGTGCCAGCAGTGAAGCACCCGGGACGCGAGAGCAGTACTTC. This gives the protein CASSEAPGTREQYF.